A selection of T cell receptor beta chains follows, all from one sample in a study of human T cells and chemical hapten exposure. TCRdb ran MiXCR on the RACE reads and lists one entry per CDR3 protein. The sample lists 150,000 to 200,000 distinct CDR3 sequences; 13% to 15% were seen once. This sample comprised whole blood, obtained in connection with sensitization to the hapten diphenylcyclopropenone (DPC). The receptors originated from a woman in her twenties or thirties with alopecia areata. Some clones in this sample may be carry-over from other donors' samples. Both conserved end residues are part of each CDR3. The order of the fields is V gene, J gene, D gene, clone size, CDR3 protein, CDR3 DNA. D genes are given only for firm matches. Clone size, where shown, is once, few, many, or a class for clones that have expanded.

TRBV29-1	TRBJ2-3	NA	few	CSVEYSTDTQYF	TGCAGCGTTGAATATAGCACAGATACGCAGTATTTT
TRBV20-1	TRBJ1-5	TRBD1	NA	CSARDGTGLNQPQHF	TGCAGTGCTAGAGATGGGACAGGGCTAAATCAGCCCCAGCATTTT
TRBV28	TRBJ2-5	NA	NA	CASSPSPYQETQYF	TGTGCCAGCAGTCCTAGCCCGTACCAAGAGACCCAGTACTTC
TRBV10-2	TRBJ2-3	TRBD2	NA	CASTPRGGRDRPDTQYF	TGCGCCAGCACCCCGAGAGGCGGGAGGGATCGCCCAGATACGCAGTATTTT
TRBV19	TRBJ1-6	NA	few	CATHLGRDSPLHF	TGTGCCACCCACCTAGGGCGCGATTCACCCCTCCACTTT
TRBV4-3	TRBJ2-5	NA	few	CASSQVGGRQETQYF	TGCGCCAGCAGCCAAGTGGGGGGTAGACAAGAGACCCAGTACTTC
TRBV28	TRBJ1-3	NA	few	CASNNHVGNTIYF	TGTGCCAGCAACAACCACGTGGGAAACACCATATATTTT
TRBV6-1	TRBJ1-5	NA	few	CASSEMGGGQPQHF	TGTGCCAGCAGTGAAATGGGAGGGGGTCAGCCCCAGCATTTT
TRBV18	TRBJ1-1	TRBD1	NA	CASSPWDRNTEAFF	TGTGCCAGCTCACCCTGGGACAGGAACACTGAAGCTTTCTTT
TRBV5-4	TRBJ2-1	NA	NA	CASGLVGGDNEQFF	TGTGCCAGCGGCTTGGTAGGAGGGGACAATGAGCAGTTCTTC
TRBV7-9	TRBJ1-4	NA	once	CASSLGASNEKLFF	TGTGCCAGCAGCTTGGGGGCATCTAATGAAAAACTGTTTTTT
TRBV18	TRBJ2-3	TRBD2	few	CASSPPAGGPNTDTQYF	TGTGCCAGCTCACCACCAGCGGGAGGGCCTAACACAGATACGCAGTATTTT
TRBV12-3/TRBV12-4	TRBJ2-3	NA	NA	CASRPLGVSTDTQYF	TGTGCCAGCCGCCCGTTGGGGGTGAGCACAGATACGCAGTATTTT
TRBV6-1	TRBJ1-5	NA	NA	CASNWRGENQPQHF	TGTGCCAGCAACTGGAGGGGGGAAAATCAGCCCCAGCATTTT
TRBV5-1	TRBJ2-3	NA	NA	CASSLGPMGVDTQYF	TGCGCCAGCAGCTTGGGACCGATGGGGGTGGATACGCAGTATTTT
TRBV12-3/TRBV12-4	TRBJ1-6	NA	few	CASSPQGRNSPLHF	TGTGCCAGCAGCCCTCAGGGAAGGAATTCACCCCTCCACTTT
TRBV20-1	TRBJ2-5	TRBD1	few	CSAARTGGGETQYF	TGCAGTGCTGCCCGGACAGGGGGCGGGGAGACCCAGTACTTC
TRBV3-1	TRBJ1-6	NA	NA	CASSQQAGVYNSPLHF	TGTGCCAGCAGCCAACAGGCCGGGGTCTATAATTCACCCCTCCACTTT
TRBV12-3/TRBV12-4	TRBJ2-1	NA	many	CASSFSGGSYNEQFF	TGTGCCAGCAGTTTCTCCGGGGGTTCCTACAATGAGCAGTTCTTC
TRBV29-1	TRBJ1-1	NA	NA	CSVSGLMNTEAFF	TGCAGCGTCTCCGGACTTATGAACACTGAAGCTTTCTTT
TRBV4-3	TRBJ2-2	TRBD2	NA	CASSQPIAGGVGAGELFF	TGCGCCAGCAGCCAACCAATAGCGGGAGGGGTAGGCGCCGGGGAGCTGTTTTTT
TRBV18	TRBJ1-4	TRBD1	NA	CASSPQARQGSEKLFF	TGTGCCAGCTCTCCCCAAGCCCGACAGGGGAGTGAAAAACTGTTTTTT
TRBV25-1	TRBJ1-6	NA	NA	CASSETGHRSSYNSPLHF	TGTGCCAGCAGTGAAACCGGACACAGGAGCTCCTATAATTCACCCCTCCACTTT
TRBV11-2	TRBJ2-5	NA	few	CASSFPGPRKTQYF	TGTGCCAGCAGCTTCCCGGGCCCGAGGAAGACCCAGTACTTC
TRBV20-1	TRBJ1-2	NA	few	CSAIRDGQINYGYTF	TGCAGTGCCATCCGGGACGGACAAATTAACTATGGCTACACCTTC
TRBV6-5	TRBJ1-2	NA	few	CASSRGLTGGGYGYTF	TGTGCCAGCAGCCGGGGGCTGACAGGAGGCGGCTATGGCTACACCTTC
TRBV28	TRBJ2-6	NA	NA	CASTPYSQGTPGANVLTF	TGTGCCAGCACCCCTTATTCACAGGGAACCCCTGGGGCCAACGTCCTGACTTTC
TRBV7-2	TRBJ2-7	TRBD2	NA	CASSSLAGGPYEQYF	TGTGCCAGCAGCTCATTAGCGGGAGGGCCGTACGAGCAGTACTTC
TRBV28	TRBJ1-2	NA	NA	CASSLPNYGYTF	TGTGCCAGCAGTTTACCTAACTATGGCTACACCTTC
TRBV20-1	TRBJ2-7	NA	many	CSATDQRSYEQYF	TGCAGTGCCACAGACCAGCGTTCCTACGAGCAGTACTTC
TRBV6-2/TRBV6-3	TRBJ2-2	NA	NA	CASSRTSLGELFF	TGTGCCAGCAGCCGTACTAGTTTGGGGGAGCTGTTTTTT
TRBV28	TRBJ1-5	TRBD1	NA	CASRTGVWGNQPQHF	TGTGCCAGTAGAACAGGGGTTTGGGGCAATCAGCCCCAGCATTTT
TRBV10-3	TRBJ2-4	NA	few	CAISTAMGAKNIQYF	TGTGCCATCAGTACTGCAATGGGGGCCAAAAACATTCAGTACTTC
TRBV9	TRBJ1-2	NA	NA	CASSAIIENYGYTF	TGTGCCAGCAGTGCCATAATTGAGAACTATGGCTACACCTTC
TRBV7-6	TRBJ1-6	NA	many	CASSSGASSYNSPLHF	TGTGCCAGCAGCTCCGGTGCCAGCTCCTATAATTCACCCCTCCACTTT
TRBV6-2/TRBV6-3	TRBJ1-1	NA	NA	CVSSPPGFYNTEAFF	TGTGTCAGCAGTCCTCCAGGGTTTTATAACACTGAAGCTTTCTTT
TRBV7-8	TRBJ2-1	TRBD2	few	CASSLYSGGPMEQFF	TGTGCCAGCAGCCTTTACTCGGGAGGGCCGATGGAGCAGTTCTTC
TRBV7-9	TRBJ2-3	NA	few	CASSSGTLITDTQYF	TGTGCCAGCAGCTCCGGGACACTTATCACAGATACGCAGTATTTT
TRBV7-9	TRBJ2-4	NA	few	CASSLGEKNIQYF	TGTGCCAGCAGCTTGGGTGAGAAAAACATTCAGTACTTC
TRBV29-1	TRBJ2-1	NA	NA	CSVVWGAEQFF	TGCAGCGTAGTATGGGGGGCCGAGCAGTTCTTC
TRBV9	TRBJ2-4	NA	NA	CASSVDPPQGAKNIQYF	TGTGCCAGCAGCGTAGATCCACCCCAGGGGGCCAAAAACATTCAGTACTTC
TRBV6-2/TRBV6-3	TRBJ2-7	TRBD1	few	CASSNPRDSSYEQYF	TGTGCCAGCAGTAATCCCCGGGACAGCTCCTACGAGCAGTACTTC
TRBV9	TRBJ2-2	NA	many	CASSVNTGELFF	TGTGCCAGCAGCGTTAACACCGGGGAGCTGTTTTTT
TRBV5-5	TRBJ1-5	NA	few	CASSLEHSSHQPQHF	TGTGCCAGCAGCTTAGAACACAGCTCCCATCAGCCCCAGCATTTT
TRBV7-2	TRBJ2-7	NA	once	CASSLQGGTYEQYF	TGTGCCAGCAGCTTGCAGGGGGGAACCTACGAGCAGTACTTC